This T cell receptor (beta chain) comes out of a study of CD8 T cells in Susac syndrome. Trimming shortened V by 0 bases and J by 10 bases, and 14 bases separated the two germline ends. The germline gives CDR1 SGHDT, CDR2 YYEEEE. The length of the CDR3 is 15 residues. Reverse transcription used roughly 0.5 to 1 ug RNA and random hexamers. By means of immunoSEQ multiplex PCR, TCR beta CDR3 spanning 54 Vbeta and 13 Jbeta underwent amplification. TCRdb re-analysed the immunoSEQ multiplex PCR reads in MiXCR, keeping a single row per CDR3 protein. The sample contains 150,000 to 200,000 distinct CDR3 sequences, 93% of which appear only once. The sequenced target, TCR beta, came from blood CD8+ and CD4+ T cells.

The rearrangement uses TRBV5-6 and TRBJ1-6, with a possible D match to TRBD1 (5 bases). The source material was CD4+ T cells from PBMCs. This clonotype was sampled from a human donor in good health. DNA of the CDR3: TGTGCCAGCAGCTTGGTTACAGGAGCGCGGTCACCCCTCCACTTT. This codes for CASSLVTGARSPLHF.